The entry below describes one T cell receptor beta chain. Germline V lookup: CDR1 SGHTA, CDR2 FQGNSA. V lost 1 base and J lost 0, with 10 bases in between. There are 15 residues in the CDR3. This sample stems from a study of CD8+CD57+ T cells in acquired aplastic anemia. Overall study context: Isolated CD4+ and CD8+ cells, once sorted, yielded DNA averaging 3.2 ug.

Patients selected for sequencing had displayed CD8+CD57+ cell expansion by flow cytometry. Patients uniformly had severe acquired aplastic anemia. At blood sampling, none of the patients had yet received therapy. TCR beta VDJ and CDR3 profiles were obtained from a genomic DNA template. Each CDR3 protein is one row after TCRdb ran MiXCR on the reads. This sample has about 190,000 distinct CDR3 sequences, with 40% to 50% found just once. This sequence was found in a human donor with aplastic anemia. The chain combines TRBV7-2 with TRBJ2-7; tentatively, D is TRBD2 (6 bases). Specimen: sorted CD4+, CD8+, or CD8+CD57+ T cells (not recorded which) from PBMCs. DNA for the CDR3: TGTGCCAGCAGCTTAGGGCTAGCGATCTCCTACGAGCAGTACTTC. It is translated as CASSLGLAISYEQYF. The entire variable domain, with the rest obtained from reference TRBV7-2 and TRBJ2-7, is as follows: GAGVSQSPSNKVTEKGKDVELRCDPISGHTALYWYRQSLGQGLEFLIYFQGNSAPDKSGLPSDRFSAERTGGSVSTLTIQRTQQEDSAVYLCASSLGLAISYEQYFGPGTRLTVT.